These 12 T cell receptor beta chains were sequenced from one sample in a study of cytomegalovirus exposure and HLA in healthy donors. This PCR relied on a set of 60 Vbeta primers and 13 Jbeta primers. Libraries were prepared by immunoSEQ multiplex PCR; TCRdb keeps only in-frame clonotypes and omits some of them. The repertoire holds about 140,000 clones, with roughly 72% as singletons. The sequenced material came from PBMCs. Receptors originate from a man aged 40-49 years in good health and CMV-seronegative.

On this clone: The junction does not match germline at one end; this may be a read error. The rearrangement uses TRBV5-6 and TRBJ1-1, with a weak D call TRBD1 (5 bases). The CDR3 covers 13 residues. The germline V gene has CDR1 SGHDT and CDR2 YYEEEE. The CDR3 sequence: CASNLEGHTEAFF. CDR3 coding DNA: TGTGCCAGCAACTTGGAGGGGCATACTGAAGCTTTCTTT.

The rearrangement joins TRBV5-1 to TRBJ2-1, with 13 bases identical to TRBD2. The trim removed 0 bases at V and 2 bases at J, leaving 8 bases unmatched. Looked up from germline, CDR1 is SGHRS and CDR2 is YFSETQ. The CDR3 has 19 residues. CDR3 coding DNA: TGCGCCAGCAGCTTGGTAACTAGCGGGAGGGAAGGCCCCTACAATGAGCAGTTCTTC. Its translation is CASSLVTSGREGPYNEQFF. The variable domain in full, completed from reference TRBV5-1 and TRBJ2-1, reads KAGVTQTPRYLIKTRGQQVTLSCSPISGHRSVSWYQQTPGQGLQFLFEYFSETQRNKGNFPGRFSGRQFSNSRSEMNVSTLELGDSALYLCASSLVTSGREGPYNEQFFGPGTRLTVL.

The chain has TRBV7-9 and TRBJ2-7; D perhaps matches TRBD1 (5 bases). Trimming stripped 6 bases from V and 6 bases from J, with 9 bases between. The CDR3 has 11 residues. Germline V CDR1 and CDR2: SEHNR, FQNEAQ (reference sequence). The chain's CDR3 is CASSQGVEQYF. CDR3 nucleotide sequence: TGTGCCAGCAGTCAAGGGGTCGAGCAGTACTTC.

The rearrangement joins TRBV5-5 to TRBJ2-2; 8 nucleotides agree with TRBD1. Per germline, CDR1 SGHKS and CDR2 YYEKEE (reference sequence). V shed 0 bases, J shed 4 bases, and the junction held 2 bases outside the gene matches. The CDR3 totals 15 residues. The CDR3 sequence: CASSLGTGSTGELFF. CDR3 nucleotide sequence: TGTGCCAGCAGCTTGGGGACAGGGAGCACCGGGGAGCTGTTTTTT.

The gene calls are TRBV5-1 and TRBJ2-7; 8 positions agree with TRBD2. The CDR3 length is 13 residues. In germline, CDR1 is SGHRS, CDR2 YFSETQ. J lost 3 bases, V lost 8 bases, and 7 bases had no gene match. In DNA form, the CDR3 reads TGCGCCAGTAGTAGCGGGGTAAACTACGAGCAGTACTTC. This sequence encodes CASSSGVNYEQYF.

V and J are TRBV7-6 and TRBJ2-3, with 7 bases that match TRBD1. With 5 bases clipped from V and 3 bases from J, the junction kept 5 bases outside the gene matches. From germline, CDR1 is SGHVS and CDR2 FNYEAQ. The CDR3 extends over 14 amino acids. This chain's CDR3 is CASSNTGATDTQYF. In nucleotides, the CDR3 is TGTGCCAGCAGCAACACAGGGGCGACAGATACGCAGTATTTT. The variable domain in full, with the rest retrieved from reference TRBV7-6 and TRBJ2-3, is GAGVSQSPRYKVTKRGQDVALRCDPISGHVSLYWYRQALGQGPEFLTYFNYEAQQDKSGLPNDRFSAERPEGSISTLTIQRTEQRDSAMYRCASSNTGATDTQYFGPGTRLTVL.

The J gene is TRBJ1-3, the V gene TRBV27; D is possibly TRBD1 (5 bases). Germline CDR1 reads MNHEY; CDR2 reads SMNVEV (reference sequence). V dropped 2 bases and J dropped 2 bases, with 7 bases sitting between them. The CDR3 has 14 residues. The DNA of the CDR3 is TGTGCCAGCAGTTTAAGGGGTGCTGGAAACACCATATATTTT. This translates into CASSLRGAGNTIYF.

The chain combines TRBV30 with TRBJ1-2, with D perhaps matching TRBD1 (5 bases). The CDR3 is 14 amino acids. V was cut by 1 base and J by 4 bases, with 13 bases left in between. Germline loops: CDR1 GTSNPN, CDR2 SVGIG (reference sequence). Here the CDR3 reads CAWSASTEAYGYTF. DNA of the CDR3: TGTGCCTGGAGTGCTTCGACAGAAGCCTATGGCTACACCTTC. The full variable domain, in which reference TRBV30 and TRBJ1-2 provide the parts outside the CDR3, is SQTIHQWPATLVQPVGSPLSLECTVEGTSNPNLYWYRQAAGRGLQLLFYSVGIGQISSEVPQNLSASRPQDRQFILSSKKLLLSDSGFYLCAWSASTEAYGYTFGSGTRLTVV.

The chain couples TRBV27 to TRBJ1-2; 8 nucleotides match TRBD1. Trimming took 4 bases from V and 1 from J; bases not matched to a gene: 11. The CDR3 consists of 17 residues. Germline V gives CDR1 MNHEY, CDR2 SMNVEV (reference sequence). CDR3 in amino acids: CASSYRTGWGHNYGYTF. The CDR3 nucleotides read TGTGCCAGCAGTTATCGGACAGGGTGGGGGCATAACTATGGCTACACCTTC.

V usage is TRBV7-8 and J usage is TRBJ2-7, with a possible D match to TRBD2 (5 bases). V was cut by 3 bases and J by 4 bases, with 10 bases left in between. The CDR3 loop spans 13 amino acids. The germline gives CDR1 SGHVS, CDR2 FQNEAQ. The CDR3 DNA follows: TGTGCCAGCAGCTTGGAGAGGGCTTACGAGCAGTACTTC. Translating it yields CASSLERAYEQYF.

V and J are TRBV28 and TRBJ2-7, with 13 positions matching TRBD2. The CDR3 has 15 amino acids. The V segment lost 2 bases and the J segment 3 bases; nucleotides outside the gene matches: 1. Germline assignment: CDR1 MDHEN and CDR2 SYDVKM. Written as DNA, the CDR3 is TGTGCCAGCAGTTTAGGGACTAGCGGGAACTACGAGCAGTACTTC. This encodes CASSLGTSGNYEQYF.

This chain's CDR3 is CASSTQGSYTDTQYF. CDR3 sequence (DNA): TGTGCCAGTAGTACGCAGGGATCCTACACAGATACGCAGTATTTT. The chain links TRBV19 to TRBJ2-3; the D gene is possibly TRBD1 (5 bases). Germline-derived CDR1 and CDR2 are LNHDA and SQIVND (reference sequence). V shed 4 bases and J shed 2 bases, with 13 bases lying between them. CDR3 length: 15 amino acids.